The rows below give T cell receptor beta chains drawn from one sample of a study of T-cell memory formation after mild COVID-19. One entry per CDR3 protein results from TCRdb running MiXCR on the 5' RACE reads. This table has about 250,000 distinct CDR3 sequences, around 17% appearing once. Sequenced sample: PBMCs or a T cell subset sorted from them (not recorded which). Receptors originate from a young man who had mild COVID-19 (a few samples of this study predate the infection). Cell type and time point are not known. Each CDR3 is given with its conserved first and last residue. Each record gives: J gene, D gene, V gene, clone size, CDR3 protein, CDR3 DNA. The D gene is left open where the match is weak. Some rows mark clone size as missing; the rest say once, few, many or name a class of expanded clone.

>TRBJ2-3|.|TRBV12-3/TRBV12-4|.
CASSPDRKDTQYF
TGTGCCAGCAGCCCGGACAGAAAAGATACGCAGTATTTT
>TRBJ2-1|.|TRBV7-2|.
CASSGSVTLNEQFF
TGTGCCAGCAGCGGATCGGTCACCCTCAATGAGCAGTTCTTC
>TRBJ1-1|TRBD1|TRBV3-1|.
CASSQPSTGTTEAFF
TGTGCCAGCAGCCAGCCTTCGACAGGGACCACTGAAGCTTTCTTT
>TRBJ2-3|.|TRBV20-1|once
CSASRRSSTDTQYF
TGCAGTGCTAGCAGGCGTTCTAGCACAGATACGCAGTATTTT
>TRBJ2-5|.|TRBV20-1|few
CSAGGTEETQYF
TGCAGTGCTGGCGGGACAGAAGAGACCCAGTACTTC
>TRBJ1-1|.|TRBV27|.
CASSFSAFQEYTEAFF
TGTGCCAGCAGTTTCTCGGCTTTCCAGGAGTACACTGAAGCTTTCTTT
>TRBJ2-5|.|TRBV20-1|.
CSAPYRSRGETQYF
TGCAGTGCACCTTATAGGTCGAGGGGAGAGACCCAGTACTTC
>TRBJ2-2|.|TRBV20-1|.
CSARLASQELFF
TGCAGTGCTAGACTCGCCTCCCAGGAGCTGTTTTTT
>TRBJ1-1|.|TRBV10-3|.
CATGGGANTEAFF
TGTGCCACCGGCGGGGGGGCCAACACTGAAGCTTTCTTT
>TRBJ2-1|TRBD1|TRBV11-2|.
CASSTDRGNEQFF
TGTGCCAGCAGCACCGACAGGGGAAATGAGCAGTTCTTC
>TRBJ1-2|.|TRBV9|.
CASSVDVGYGYTF
TGTGCCAGCAGCGTAGACGTAGGGTATGGCTACACCTTC
>TRBJ1-2|.|TRBV19|.
CASSATGLRNYGYTF
TGTGCCAGTAGTGCTACAGGGCTAAGGAACTATGGCTACACCTTC
>TRBJ1-5|.|TRBV5-6|.
CASSFTGLGQPQHF
TGTGCCAGCAGCTTTACGGGCCTTGGTCAGCCCCAGCATTTT
>TRBJ1-5|.|TRBV19|.
CASSWELARYQPQHF
TGTGCCAGTTCCTGGGAGCTGGCGCGCTATCAGCCCCAGCATTTT
>TRBJ1-2|TRBD1|TRBV27|.
CASSLQGGEGYTF
TGTGCCAGCAGTCTACAGGGGGGAGAAGGCTACACCTTC
>TRBJ2-6|.|TRBV24-1|.
CATSGKGAGANVLTF
TGTGCCACCAGTGGAAAAGGGGCTGGGGCCAACGTCCTGACTTTC
>TRBJ2-5|.|TRBV27|.
CASREADQETQYF
TGTGCCAGCAGGGAAGCGGACCAAGAGACCCAGTACTTC
>TRBJ2-2|.|TRBV4-1|few
CASSLRVNTGELFF
TGCGCCAGCAGCCTGCGGGTGAACACCGGGGAGCTGTTTTTT
>TRBJ2-2|.|TRBV4-3|many
CASSQETSGELFF
TGCGCCAGCAGCCAAGAAACGTCTGGGGAGCTGTTTTTT
>TRBJ1-1|.|TRBV28|.
CASSLETTQAFF
TGTGCCAGCAGTTTAGAGACGACCCAAGCTTTCTTT
>TRBJ2-3|TRBD2|TRBV4-2|few
CASSQGEAGGTDTQYF
TGTGCCAGCAGCCAAGGGGAAGCGGGGGGCACAGATACGCAGTATTTT
>TRBJ2-5|.|TRBV2|many
CASSFTGETQYF
TGTGCCAGCTCCTTCACAGGGGAGACCCAGTACTTC
>TRBJ1-2|TRBD1|TRBV2|few
CASTGQGPGYTF
TGTGCCAGCACGGGACAGGGACCCGGCTACACCTTC
>TRBJ2-5|.|TRBV7-2|few
CASSLVWKGETQYF
TGTGCCAGCAGCTTAGTATGGAAGGGAGAGACCCAGTACTTC
>TRBJ1-1|TRBD1|TRBV5-1|.
CASSPQGQENTEAFF
TGCGCCAGCAGCCCCCAGGGACAGGAGAACACTGAAGCTTTCTTT
>TRBJ1-1|.|TRBV5-1|.
CASSLDHRNTEAFF
TGCGCCAGCAGCTTGGATCACAGGAACACTGAAGCTTTCTTT
>TRBJ1-2|TRBD1|TRBV7-2|.
CASSSATGGIYGYTF
TGTGCCAGCAGCTCGGCCACAGGGGGAATCTATGGCTACACCTTC
>TRBJ2-5|TRBD1|TRBV24-1|.
CATSDYRQGGETQYF
TGTGCCACCAGTGATTATCGACAGGGGGGAGAGACCCAGTACTTC
>TRBJ1-5|TRBD1|TRBV12-5|.
CASGLGRQGDSNQPQHF
TGTGCTAGTGGTTTGGGACGACAGGGAGACTCGAATCAGCCCCAGCATTTT
>TRBJ2-6|.|TRBV20-1|few
CSVLISGANVLTF
TGCAGTGTTCTGATCTCTGGGGCCAACGTCCTGACTTTC
>TRBJ2-7|TRBD1|TRBV5-6|once
CASSWTGRNEQYF
TGTGCCAGCAGCTGGACAGGGCGGAACGAGCAGTACTTC
>TRBJ2-1|.|TRBV2|few
CASSPDKRASYNEQFF
TGTGCCAGCAGCCCCGACAAAAGGGCGTCCTACAATGAGCAGTTCTTC
>TRBJ2-5|.|TRBV20-1|.
CSARDSGGRETQYF
TGCAGTGCTAGAGACTCCGGGGGCCGGGAGACCCAGTACTTC
>TRBJ2-4|.|TRBV5-1|many
CASSPTTASKNIQYF
TGCGCCAGCAGCCCGACGACAGCATCCAAAAACATTCAGTACTTC
>TRBJ1-5|.|TRBV7-2|few
CASSLSVFGRQPQHF
TGTGCCAGCAGCTTATCGGTCTTCGGCAGGCAGCCCCAGCATTTT
>TRBJ1-1|.|TRBV29-1|few
CSGQQGFGTEAFF
TGCAGCGGACAACAGGGTTTCGGCACTGAAGCTTTCTTT
>TRBJ2-5|.|TRBV20-1|.
CSGERGETQYF
TGCAGTGGGGAGCGCGGAGAGACCCAGTACTTC
>TRBJ2-7|TRBD1|TRBV5-1|many
CASTSIGGSSSSYEQYF
TGCGCCAGCACCTCCATAGGGGGCTCCTCTAGCTCCTACGAGCAGTACTTC
>TRBJ1-3|.|TRBV5-1|.
CASSQGTPGNTIYF
TGCGCCAGCAGTCAGGGAACTCCTGGAAACACCATATATTTT
>TRBJ2-3|.|TRBV7-8|.
CASNERVGTDTQYF
TGTGCCAGCAACGAGAGGGTGGGAACAGATACGCAGTATTTT
>TRBJ2-5|.|TRBV9|.
CASSVSPGLGGETQYF
TGTGCCAGCAGCGTTTCTCCGGGACTGGGAGGCGAGACCCAGTACTTC
>TRBJ2-2|.|TRBV6-5|few
CASSYSSAFTGELFF
TGTGCCAGCAGTTACTCGTCGGCCTTCACCGGGGAGCTGTTTTTT
>TRBJ1-2|.|TRBV2|many
CATQGGGYYGYTF
TGTGCCACCCAAGGTGGGGGCTACTATGGCTACACCTTC
>TRBJ1-1|TRBD1|TRBV7-3|.
CASSRDSSSYTEAFF
TGTGCCAGCAGCAGGGACAGCTCATCTTACACTGAAGCTTTCTTT
>TRBJ2-5|TRBD2|TRBV6-6|.
CASSYIRTRAETQYF
TGTGCCAGCAGTTACATCCGGACTAGGGCGGAGACCCAGTACTTC